This T cell receptor beta chain was obtained from a study of T cell clonotyping in hematopoietic cell transplantation. TCRdb's copy holds only in-frame clones and misses some; the assay was immunoSEQ multiplex PCR. Of some 2,100 clones in the sample, about 80% were seen once. Losses at the gene ends were 6 bases for V and 3 bases for J; bases not matched to a gene: 6. The CDR3 is 14 residues long. V is TRBV23-1 and J is TRBJ1-2; 8 bases fit TRBD1. TRBV23-1 has ORF status, its function being uncertain. The origin of this receptor is a male patient in his 50s who had an allogeneic stem cell transplant from a related donor, so the T cells may come from the graft donor. Some clones in this sample may be carry-over from other donors' samples. Sequenced material: PBMCs, taken 100 days after allogeneic stem cell transplant. DNA of the CDR3: TGCGCCAGCAGGGCCCCGACAGGGGACTATGGCTACACCTTC. Translation gives CASRAPTGDYGYTF.